These 20 T cell receptor beta chains were all obtained from the same sample, sequenced in a study of blood T cell repertoires in COVID-19. Clones were read by immunoSEQ multiplex PCR, and TCRdb kept only the in-frame ones, dropping some. The sample yields about 130,000 clones, around 85% seen once. Source material: peripheral blood. These receptors originate from a woman in her 50s who had recovered from COVID-19.

The V and J genes are TRBV6-5 and TRBJ1-2, with 8 positions matching TRBD1. V trimming: 8 bases; J trimming: 3 bases; junction bases outside the gene matches: 11. This CDR3 spans 15 amino acids. Germline values: CDR1 MNHEY, CDR2 SVGAGI. CDR3 in amino acids: CASRGRGRTYYGYTF. Here the CDR3 DNA reads TGTGCCAGCCGAGGCAGGGGGCGCACATACTATGGCTACACCTTC.

This chain links TRBV29-1 with TRBJ2-3, with 7 bases lining up with TRBD2. The trim removed 6 bases at V and 3 bases at J, leaving 12 bases unmatched. CDR3 length: 15 residues. The V gene's germline CDR1 is SQVTM and CDR2 ANQGSEA. The CDR3 here is CSVKGESSGTDTQYF. DNA for the CDR3: TGCAGCGTGAAAGGGGAGTCTAGCGGTACAGATACGCAGTATTTT.

J is TRBJ1-2 and V is TRBV2, with D maybe TRBD1 (6 bases). The CDR3 is 12 residues long. V dropped 3 bases and J dropped 7 bases, with 9 bases sitting between them. CDR1 SNHLY and CDR2 FYNNEI come from the germline V gene. Written as DNA, the CDR3 is TGTGCCAGCAGTGACACAGGGTTTGGCTACACCTTC. Amino acids: CASSDTGFGYTF.

This chain joins TRBV12-1 and TRBJ1-3; TRBD1, as called in the table, went unchecked against the DNA. TRBV12-1 is labeled a pseudogene. The CDR3 is 18 amino acids. The CDR3 DNA sequence: TGTGCCAGCAGCTTACGCCCGGGACAGGGGCTGAAAGGAAACACCATATATTTT. Translated: CASSLRPGQGLKGNTIYF.

V usage is TRBV6-5 and J usage is TRBJ1-1; D remains ambiguous. Deletions cut 7 bases from V and 2 bases from J, with 17 bases between. CDR1 and CDR2 (germline): MNHEY, SVGAGI. The CDR3 contains 15 residues. In nucleotides, the CDR3 is TGTGCCAGCACCACCCCCCGGCGGCCCAACACTGAAGCTTTCTTT. Protein product: CASTTPRRPNTEAFF.

The chain recombines TRBV5-1 with TRBJ1-2, with D maybe TRBD1 (6 bases). CDR1 and CDR2 (germline): SGHRS, YFSETQ. The CDR3 runs to 14 residues. V lost 4 bases and J 7 bases, leaving 17 bases between the germline ends. The CDR3 DNA sequence: TGCGCCAGCAGCCTGACAACAGGGTTTGTTGGCTACACCTTC. Translation: CASSLTTGFVGYTF.

This clone came up once. V gene TRBV10-3 combines with J gene TRBJ1-6; D gene ambiguous. The CDR3 loop spans 12 amino acids. The V and J ends lost 10 bases and 7 bases respectively, with 11 bases between them. Germline CDR1 and CDR2: ENHRY and SYGVKD. The CDR3 nucleotides are TGTGCCACGACTTCTCCGAATTCACCCCTCCACTTT. It codes for CATTSPNSPLHF.

The V gene is TRBV18, the J gene TRBJ2-1; tentative D call: TRBD1 (5 bases). CDR1 is KGHSH and CDR2 is LQKENI in the germline V gene. This CDR3 has 13 residues. V was cut by 8 bases and J by 6 bases, with 14 bases left in between. The chain's CDR3 is CASRLTEANEQFF. In nucleotides, the CDR3 is TGTGCCAGCCGCTTGACAGAGGCCAATGAGCAGTTCTTC. Full variable domain (missing parts from reference TRBV18 and TRBJ2-1): NAGVMQNPRHLVRRRGQEARLRCSPMKGHSHVYWYRQLPEEGLKFMVYLQKENIIDESGMPKERFSAEFPKEGPSILRIQQVVRGDSAAYFCASRLTEANEQFFGPGTRLTVL.

The chain couples TRBV6-2 or TRBV6-3 to TRBJ2-1; tentative D call: TRBD2 (6 bases). Germline V lookup: CDR1 MNHEY, CDR2 SVGEGT. CDR3 size: 16 residues. Trimming cost V 4 bases and J 0 bases, with 13 bases left between them. The CDR3 sequence: CASSSSSASSYNEQFF. The CDR3 DNA sequence: TGTGCCAGCAGTTCATCTAGCGCTTCCTCCTACAATGAGCAGTTCTTC.

The chain uses TRBV7-8 and TRBJ2-7, with 8 positions matching TRBD2. This CDR3 contains 13 residues. V shed 3 bases and J 4 bases; nucleotides not matched to a gene: 2. Germline V CDR1 and CDR2: SGHVS, FQNEAQ. CDR3 nucleotide sequence: TGTGCCAGCAGCTTGGGACTAGTGTACGAGCAGTACTTC. This gives the protein CASSLGLVYEQYF.

In its sample, this clone was seen a few times. The V gene is TRBV29-1, the J gene TRBJ2-7; D may be TRBD1 (6 bases). V lost 3 bases and J lost 2, with 20 bases in between. Germline CDR1 SQVTM, CDR2 ANQGSEA. The CDR3 covers 16 residues. In DNA, the CDR3 is TGCAGCGTTGAGTGGGGAGAGACAGGTCAAACCTACGAGCAGTACTTC. It translates to CSVEWGETGQTYEQYF.

The rearrangement joins TRBV11-2 to TRBJ2-3; D call uncertain. In germline, CDR1 is SGHAT, CDR2 FQNNGV. CDR3 size: 12 residues. The V gene lost 5 bases and the J gene lost 4 bases, with 7 bases spanning the gap. CDR3 protein: CASSPSPDTQYF. The CDR3 coding sequence is TGTGCCAGCAGCCCTAGTCCAGATACGCAGTATTTT. Complete variable domain (other parts from reference TRBV11-2 and TRBJ2-3): EAGVAQSPRYKIIEKRQSVAFWCNPISGHATLYWYQQILGQGPKLLIQFQNNGVVDDSQLPKDRFSAERLKGVDSTLKIQPAKLEDSAVYLCASSPSPDTQYFGPGTRLTVL.

The rearrangement links TRBV5-1 to TRBJ1-2; TRBD1 agrees at 8 bases. The CDR3 runs to 13 residues. The germline gives CDR1 SGHRS, CDR2 YFSETQ. The V gene end was trimmed by 3 bases and the J gene end by 4 bases; junction bases not matched to a gene: 2. CDR3 coding DNA: TGCGCCAGCAGCTCTACAGGGGGCTATGGCTACACCTTC. Residues: CASSSTGGYGYTF. The full variable domain, rest sourced from reference TRBV5-1 and TRBJ1-2, is KAGVTQTPRYLIKTRGQQVTLSCSPISGHRSVSWYQQTPGQGLQFLFEYFSETQRNKGNFPGRFSGRQFSNSRSEMNVSTLELGDSALYLCASSSTGGYGYTFGSGTRLTVV.

The chain recombines TRBV19 with TRBJ1-4; D gene ambiguous. Germline CDR1 reads LNHDA; CDR2 reads SQIVND (reference sequence). The CDR3 is 15 residues long. Trimming cost V 1 base and J 7 bases, with 13 bases left between them. CDR3 nucleotide sequence: TGTGCCAGTAGTATAGGAACGGCGGCCATTGAAAAACTGTTTTTT. Amino acids: CASSIGTAAIEKLFF.

CDR3 DNA: TGTGCCAATCCGGGACACTCAAACTCTGGGGCCAACGTCCTGACTTTC. Amino acid sequence: CANPGHSNSGANVLTF. The chain has TRBV25-1 and TRBJ2-6; D might be TRBD1 (6 bases). The CDR3 has 16 residues. Trimming pared 10 bases from V and 0 bases from J, leaving 16 bases between. From germline, CDR1 is MGHDK and CDR2 SYGVNS.

The chain is built from TRBV14 and TRBJ1-1; TRBD1 is a possible D gene (5 bases). V was clipped by 6 bases and J by 0 bases, with 17 bases between them. The CDR3 extends over 16 amino acids. Per germline, CDR1 SGHDN and CDR2 FVKESK. Here the CDR3 reads CASSRQAGSMNTEAFF. DNA of the CDR3: TGTGCCAGCAGTCGCCAGGCAGGGTCCATGAACACTGAAGCTTTCTTT. The full variable domain, completed using reference TRBV14 and TRBJ1-1, is EAGVTQFPSHSVIEKGQTVTLRCDPISGHDNLYWYRRVMGKEIKFLLHFVKESKQDESGMPNNRFLAERTGGTYSTLKVQPAELEDSGVYFCASSRQAGSMNTEAFFGQGTRLTVV.

This chain links TRBV4-3 with TRBJ1-3; D uncertain. The V and J ends lost 0 bases and 0 bases respectively, with 9 bases between them. This CDR3 has 16 amino acids. Germline-derived CDR1 and CDR2 are LGHNA and YSLEER. This CDR3 is CASSQDFASSGNTIYF. In DNA, the CDR3 is TGCGCCAGCAGCCAAGATTTTGCCAGCTCTGGAAACACCATATATTTT.

The chain carries TRBV29-1 and TRBJ2-7; TRBD1 matches at 8 bases. Trimming removed 6 bases from V and 1 base from J; junction bases left unmatched: 5. This CDR3 is 13 amino acids long. Germline CDR1 reads SQVTM; CDR2 reads ANQGSEA. The CDR3 spells CSVARDRSYEQYF. The CDR3 DNA is TGCAGCGTCGCCCGGGACAGGTCCTACGAGCAGTACTTC.

The chain uses TRBV7-9 and TRBJ2-3, with D possibly TRBD2 on 6 matching bases. Trimming removed 5 bases from V and 1 base from J, with 13 bases in between. CDR3 length: 15 residues. Per the germline V gene, CDR1 is SEHNR and CDR2 is FQNEAQ (reference sequence). The DNA for the CDR3 is TGTGCCAGCAGCCCGAGACTAGGACGCACAGATACGCAGTATTTT. Amino acids: CASSPRLGRTDTQYF.

This clone was observed a handful of times. The rearrangement joins TRBV5-1 to TRBJ1-2; TRBD1 aligns across 7 bases. CDR3 length: 14 residues. Per germline, CDR1 SGHRS and CDR2 YFSETQ. V was pared by 4 bases and J by 7 bases, with 10 bases of the junction left unmatched. The CDR3 protein is CASSKEQGRGGYTF. CDR3 DNA: TGCGCCAGCAGCAAGGAACAGGGGCGGGGTGGCTACACCTTC.